These T cell receptor beta chains were read from a single sample in a study of Ad26.COV2.S vaccination and SARS-CoV-2 variants. Repertoires were generated with immunoSEQ multiplex PCR, while TCRdb's copy carries only in-frame clones and drops some. The sample lists a few hundred thousand clones, roughly 85% seen once, with approximately 3% in the top ten. The sequenced sample was peripheral blood, obtained in a trial of Ad26.COV2.S vaccine versus placebo. The origin of the receptors is a person aged 18-65 years who received the Ad26.COV2.S COVID-19 vaccine or a placebo. Each CDR3 is given with its conserved first and last residue. The order of the fields is V gene, D gene, J gene, clone size, CDR3 DNA, CDR3 protein. A D gene is named only where the DNA matches it firmly. Clone size appears in some rows only: once, few, many, or a class for an expanded clone.

v_gene: TRBV27
d_gene: TRBD1
j_gene: TRBJ1-3
abundance: NA
CDR3nt: TGTGCCAGCAGGGATTTACAGGGGCCTGGAAACACCATATATTTT
CDR3aa: CASRDLQGPGNTIYF

v_gene: TRBV27
d_gene: NA
j_gene: TRBJ2-7
abundance: NA
CDR3nt: TGTGCCAGCAGTTCCCCCCTCCAGGGGACCTACGAGCAGTACTTC
CDR3aa: CASSSPLQGTYEQYF

v_gene: TRBV5-5
d_gene: NA
j_gene: TRBJ1-4
abundance: NA
CDR3nt: TGTGCCAGCAGCCCACCCCACGGGGGCGGGAATGAAAAACTGTTTTTT
CDR3aa: CASSPPHGGGNEKLFF

v_gene: TRBV7-9
d_gene: NA
j_gene: TRBJ1-4
abundance: NA
CDR3nt: TGTGCCAGCAGTTGGGGGTCAACTAATGAAAAACTGTTTTTT
CDR3aa: CASSWGSTNEKLFF

v_gene: TRBV18
d_gene: TRBD2
j_gene: TRBJ2-5
abundance: NA
CDR3nt: TGTGCCAGCTCACCACCGGCGGGGGGCTCACAAGAGACCCAGTACTTC
CDR3aa: CASSPPAGGSQETQYF

v_gene: TRBV19
d_gene: NA
j_gene: TRBJ2-2
abundance: NA
CDR3nt: TGTGCCAGTACGGTCAGGGGTCAAGGGGAGCTGTTTTTT
CDR3aa: CASTVRGQGELFF

v_gene: TRBV18
d_gene: TRBD1
j_gene: TRBJ2-5
abundance: NA
CDR3nt: TGTGCCAGCGGACAGGGCATGGTGGAGACCCAGTACTTC
CDR3aa: CASGQGMVETQYF

v_gene: TRBV11-2
d_gene: NA
j_gene: TRBJ1-2
abundance: NA
CDR3nt: TGTGCCAGCAGCTTATCTCTTCAAGAGGGCCATGGCTACACCTTC
CDR3aa: CASSLSLQEGHGYTF

v_gene: TRBV5-1
d_gene: TRBD1
j_gene: TRBJ1-5
abundance: NA
CDR3nt: TGCGCCAGCAGCCCCAGGACAGGGGGGAATCAGCCCCAGCATTTT
CDR3aa: CASSPRTGGNQPQHF

v_gene: TRBV27
d_gene: NA
j_gene: TRBJ1-3
abundance: NA
CDR3nt: TGTGCCAGCAGTGTACACAGGGATGGTTCCGGAAACACCATATATTTT
CDR3aa: CASSVHRDGSGNTIYF

v_gene: TRBV6-2/TRBV6-3
d_gene: TRBD1
j_gene: TRBJ1-2
abundance: once
CDR3nt: TGTGCCAGCAGCTCGACAGGGCTAGCCGGCTACACCTTC
CDR3aa: CASSSTGLAGYTF

v_gene: TRBV4-1
d_gene: NA
j_gene: TRBJ2-2
abundance: NA
CDR3nt: TGCGCCAGCAGCTCCCTAAGTACTGGCGGGGAGCTGTTTTTT
CDR3aa: CASSSLSTGGELFF

v_gene: TRBV6-5
d_gene: NA
j_gene: TRBJ1-4
abundance: NA
CDR3nt: TGTGCCAGCAGAAGCAGGGTGCCAGATGAAAAACTGTTTTTT
CDR3aa: CASRSRVPDEKLFF

v_gene: TRBV7-2
d_gene: TRBD2
j_gene: TRBJ2-5
abundance: NA
CDR3nt: TGTGCCAGCAGCCTTATAGCGGGACGTCGGGTAGAGACCCAGTACTTC
CDR3aa: CASSLIAGRRVETQYF

v_gene: TRBV6-5
d_gene: NA
j_gene: TRBJ2-7
abundance: NA
CDR3nt: TGTGCCAGCAGTCCCTGGCAGGGGACCTACGAGCAGTACTTC
CDR3aa: CASSPWQGTYEQYF

v_gene: TRBV5-4
d_gene: NA
j_gene: TRBJ2-1
abundance: NA
CDR3nt: TGTGCCAGCAGCTTAACGGACAGTCCCCAATTCTCTGAGCAGTTCTTC
CDR3aa: CASSLTDSPQFSEQFF

v_gene: TRBV27
d_gene: NA
j_gene: TRBJ1-1
abundance: NA
CDR3nt: TGTGCCAGCAGTTTCTCAGAGGCGGGTACGGAAGCTTTCTTT
CDR3aa: CASSFSEAGTEAFF

v_gene: TRBV2
d_gene: NA
j_gene: TRBJ1-1
abundance: NA
CDR3nt: TGTGCCAGCAGTCGGAGGCAGGAAGCTGAAGCTTTCTTT
CDR3aa: CASSRRQEAEAFF

v_gene: TRBV19
d_gene: TRBD1
j_gene: TRBJ1-6
abundance: NA
CDR3nt: TGTGCCAGCGGAGACCCCGGGACAGCGTTTTCACCCCTCCACTTT
CDR3aa: CASGDPGTAFSPLHF

v_gene: TRBV5-4
d_gene: NA
j_gene: TRBJ2-3
abundance: NA
CDR3nt: TGTGCCAGCAGCTGGGTCGGGACGACAGATACGCAGTATTTT
CDR3aa: CASSWVGTTDTQYF

v_gene: TRBV3-1/TRBV3-2
d_gene: TRBD1
j_gene: TRBJ1-1
abundance: few
CDR3nt: TGTGCCAGCAGCTCAAACAGGGGTGGGGAAGCTTTCTTT
CDR3aa: CASSSNRGGEAFF

v_gene: TRBV7-2
d_gene: NA
j_gene: TRBJ1-3
abundance: NA
CDR3nt: TGTGCCAGCAGCTTAGACGGCAGTTCCTTTAACACCATATATTTT
CDR3aa: CASSLDGSSFNTIYF

v_gene: TRBV4-3
d_gene: TRBD2
j_gene: TRBJ2-3
abundance: NA
CDR3nt: TGCGCCAGCAGCCAAGAACTAGCGGGAACCACAGATACGCAGTATTTT
CDR3aa: CASSQELAGTTDTQYF

v_gene: TRBV5-8
d_gene: NA
j_gene: TRBJ2-3
abundance: NA
CDR3nt: TGTGCCAGCAGCTTGAGTCGACCCGGGGATACGCAGTATTTT
CDR3aa: CASSLSRPGDTQYF

v_gene: TRBV7-2
d_gene: NA
j_gene: TRBJ1-5
abundance: NA
CDR3nt: TGTGCCAGCAGCCCCGGTGAACGTCAGCCCCAGCATTTT
CDR3aa: CASSPGERQPQHF

v_gene: TRBV27
d_gene: NA
j_gene: TRBJ2-3
abundance: NA
CDR3nt: TGTGCCAGCAGTCCCCAGGGGATTAGAACAGATACGCAGTATTTT
CDR3aa: CASSPQGIRTDTQYF

v_gene: TRBV29-1
d_gene: NA
j_gene: TRBJ2-1
abundance: NA
CDR3nt: TGCAGCGCCCAAACGACTGACATTGGCCCCTACAATGAGCAGTTCTTC
CDR3aa: CSAQTTDIGPYNEQFF

v_gene: TRBV19
d_gene: NA
j_gene: TRBJ1-3
abundance: NA
CDR3nt: TGTGCCAGTAGTATCGACCCTCGCTCTGGAAACACCATATATTTT
CDR3aa: CASSIDPRSGNTIYF

v_gene: TRBV4-3
d_gene: TRBD2
j_gene: TRBJ2-2
abundance: NA
CDR3nt: TGCGCCAGCAGCTCACTCCAGGGGACTAGCTGGAGGGGTGGGGAGCTGTTTTTT
CDR3aa: CASSSLQGTSWRGGELFF

v_gene: TRBV19
d_gene: NA
j_gene: TRBJ1-1
abundance: NA
CDR3nt: TGTGCCAATCGGCTCGGAGGGCCAACTAAAGCTTTCTTT
CDR3aa: CANRLGGPTKAFF

v_gene: TRBV7-9
d_gene: NA
j_gene: TRBJ1-2
abundance: few
CDR3nt: TGTGCCAGCAGCTTAGCCGGGGATGGTGGCTACACCTTC
CDR3aa: CASSLAGDGGYTF

v_gene: TRBV24-1
d_gene: NA
j_gene: TRBJ1-6
abundance: NA
CDR3nt: TGTGCCACCAGTGATCCGGATGGGGGTGGGTCACCCCTCCACTTT
CDR3aa: CATSDPDGGGSPLHF

v_gene: TRBV3-1/TRBV3-2
d_gene: TRBD1
j_gene: TRBJ2-3
abundance: NA
CDR3nt: TGTGCCAGCAGCCACCTCCAGGGGGCAGATACGCAGTATTTT
CDR3aa: CASSHLQGADTQYF

v_gene: TRBV6-5
d_gene: NA
j_gene: TRBJ1-6
abundance: NA
CDR3nt: TGTGCCAGCGGGGGAGGTGGGGGTTATAATTCACCCCTCCACTTT
CDR3aa: CASGGGGGYNSPLHF

v_gene: TRBV6-1
d_gene: NA
j_gene: TRBJ2-1
abundance: NA
CDR3nt: TGTGCCAGCACCCTTACCGGCGGCTCCTACAATGAGCAGTTCTTC
CDR3aa: CASTLTGGSYNEQFF

v_gene: TRBV30
d_gene: TRBD2
j_gene: TRBJ2-5
abundance: NA
CDR3nt: TGTGCCTGGAGCCCGGGACTAGCGGAGACCCAGTACTTC
CDR3aa: CAWSPGLAETQYF

v_gene: TRBV7-2
d_gene: TRBD1
j_gene: TRBJ1-4
abundance: NA
CDR3nt: TGTGCCAGCACCCCCGGGACAGAAAATGAAAAACTGTTTTTT
CDR3aa: CASTPGTENEKLFF

v_gene: TRBV7-2
d_gene: NA
j_gene: TRBJ1-1
abundance: NA
CDR3nt: TGTGCCAGCAGCCCTGGCGGACCAAGGGAGTTCTTT
CDR3aa: CASSPGGPREFF

v_gene: TRBV6-5
d_gene: NA
j_gene: TRBJ2-3
abundance: NA
CDR3nt: TGTGCCAGCACGATATTACTGGGGGGAGATACGCAGTATTTT
CDR3aa: CASTILLGGDTQYF

v_gene: TRBV15
d_gene: NA
j_gene: TRBJ1-3
abundance: few
CDR3nt: TGTGCCACCAGCAGAGGATGGGGGGGTTTAAACTCTGGAAACACCATATATTTT
CDR3aa: CATSRGWGGLNSGNTIYF

v_gene: TRBV6-1
d_gene: NA
j_gene: TRBJ1-2
abundance: NA
CDR3nt: TGTGCCAGCAGTGAAAAGGTGTATGGCCACACCTTC
CDR3aa: CASSEKVYGHTF

v_gene: TRBV7-9
d_gene: NA
j_gene: TRBJ2-5
abundance: NA
CDR3nt: TGTGCCAGCAGCTTACCCCCTAGAGAGACCCAGTACTTC
CDR3aa: CASSLPPRETQYF

v_gene: TRBV19
d_gene: NA
j_gene: TRBJ1-4
abundance: NA
CDR3nt: TGTGCCAGTAGTCTTACGAGGACGGCGGAAAAACTGTTTTTT
CDR3aa: CASSLTRTAEKLFF

v_gene: TRBV11-2
d_gene: TRBD2
j_gene: TRBJ2-1
abundance: NA
CDR3nt: TGTGCCAGCAGCTTCGTTCGAGCGGGGGTCGACAATGAGCAGTTCTTC
CDR3aa: CASSFVRAGVDNEQFF

v_gene: TRBV4-3
d_gene: NA
j_gene: TRBJ1-1
abundance: NA
CDR3nt: TGCGCCAGCAGCCCCGGGGGGGGCAGGGTGAACACTGAAGCTTTCTTT
CDR3aa: CASSPGGGRVNTEAFF

v_gene: TRBV10-3
d_gene: TRBD2
j_gene: TRBJ2-1
abundance: NA
CDR3nt: TGTGCCATCGGAAACAGGGGAAGCGGGGGGTCCTATTACAATGAGCAGTTCTTC
CDR3aa: CAIGNRGSGGSYYNEQFF

v_gene: TRBV18
d_gene: NA
j_gene: TRBJ2-3
abundance: NA
CDR3nt: TGTGCCAGCTCCCCCTTGCCTCACCTCGGGGGGCGTATAGATACGCAGTATTTT
CDR3aa: CASSPLPHLGGRIDTQYF

v_gene: TRBV11-3
d_gene: NA
j_gene: TRBJ1-1
abundance: NA
CDR3nt: TGTGCCAGCAGCTCCGACAGTGATACTGAAGCTTTCTTT
CDR3aa: CASSSDSDTEAFF

v_gene: TRBV25-1
d_gene: TRBD1
j_gene: TRBJ2-7
abundance: NA
CDR3nt: TGTGCCAGCAGTGAATCGGGCGACAGGGCCTACGAGCAGTACTTC
CDR3aa: CASSESGDRAYEQYF

v_gene: TRBV29-1
d_gene: NA
j_gene: TRBJ1-4
abundance: once
CDR3nt: TGCAGCGTGGATTGGGGTAATGAAAAACTGTTTTTT
CDR3aa: CSVDWGNEKLFF

v_gene: TRBV9
d_gene: NA
j_gene: TRBJ1-2
abundance: NA
CDR3nt: TGTGCCAGCAGCGCGACGACCCAGGGAGACACCTTC
CDR3aa: CASSATTQGDTF

v_gene: TRBV5-8
d_gene: NA
j_gene: TRBJ1-4
abundance: NA
CDR3nt: TGTGCCAGCAGCTTCCTACGGGGCAGCCCCGGACTGTTTTTT
CDR3aa: CASSFLRGSPGLFF

v_gene: TRBV5-4
d_gene: TRBD1
j_gene: TRBJ2-5
abundance: once
CDR3nt: TGTGCCAGTGAGAGGACAGGGGGGGGAGAGACCCAGTACTTC
CDR3aa: CASERTGGGETQYF

v_gene: TRBV5-4
d_gene: TRBD1
j_gene: TRBJ1-2
abundance: NA
CDR3nt: TGTGCCAGCAGCTATGGACAGGGAGTCTATGGCTACACCTTC
CDR3aa: CASSYGQGVYGYTF

v_gene: TRBV12-3/TRBV12-4
d_gene: TRBD1
j_gene: TRBJ1-1
abundance: NA
CDR3nt: TGTGCCAGCAGTTTGCAGGGGGGCACTGAAGCTTTCTTT
CDR3aa: CASSLQGGTEAFF

v_gene: TRBV4-2
d_gene: NA
j_gene: TRBJ2-1
abundance: NA
CDR3nt: TGTGCCAGCAGCTATATCAGCGGACTAGGACAGATTCACAATGAGCAGTTCTTC
CDR3aa: CASSYISGLGQIHNEQFF

v_gene: TRBV9
d_gene: NA
j_gene: TRBJ1-4
abundance: NA
CDR3nt: TGTGCCAGCAGCCCTCGGACGGGCGGGAATGAAAAACTGTTTTTT
CDR3aa: CASSPRTGGNEKLFF